This T cell receptor (beta chain) was sequenced during a study of blood T cell repertoires in COVID-19. Study-level information: Italy, Spain and the United States were the sources of the convalescent and acute COVID-19 samples. Sources were T cells, B-cell-depleted T cells, or PBMCs; the material itself was cDNA or gDNA.

This clone was picked up a small number of times. In the source study's methods: For nucleated cells, counts were estimated from reference gene primer amplification. Only in-frame clones appear in the TCRdb table, and some are missing; sequencing was by immunoSEQ multiplex PCR. D and trimming come from the DNA, and the V and J calls and clone size come from that table. The sample lists about 150,000 clones, approximately 80% seen once, with 25% to 30% in the top ten. The V gene's germline CDR1 is SGHVS and CDR2 FQNEAQ. V was pared by 5 bases and J by 0 bases, with 8 bases between. CDR3 length: 15 amino acids.

The clonotype originates from a woman in her sixties with acute or convalescent COVID-19. The sequencing sample was made of peripheral blood. The chain combines TRBV7-8 with TRBJ2-6; no clear D. CDR3 bases: TGTGCCAGCAGCCCACAGAGCTCTGGGGCCAACGTCCTGACTTTC. It yields the protein CASSPQSSGANVLTF.